This entry lists 20 T cell receptor beta chains sequenced from one sample in a study of cytomegalovirus exposure and HLA in healthy donors (dated by TCRdb to the late 2010s). Libraries were prepared through the immunoSEQ multiplex PCR assay. For the multiplex PCR, a mixture combining 60 forward primers for TCR Vbeta segments and 13 reverse primers for TCR Jbeta segments was used. What TCRdb holds here is the immuneACCESS table cut down to in-frame rearrangements. Part of the clones is not present; checked against another copy, under half of the missing clones reflect an unresolved V gene, and the others are unexplained. This sample comprises fewer than 200,000 clones, around 85% of them detected only once. The ten largest make up more than 1.5% of the sample. Sequencing was done on a sample of PBMCs. The receptors shown here come from a human donor in good health.

The chain combines TRBV2 with TRBJ1-1; maybe TRBD1 (6 bases). Between the trimmed V and J ends, which lost 6 bases and 1 base, there was a span of 15 bases. This CDR3 region has 15 residues. From germline, CDR1 is SNHLY and CDR2 FYNNEI. The CDR3, as DNA: TGTGCCAGCAGCCGAAGCCAGGACAGGAACACTGAAGCTTTCTTT. Its protein product is CASSRSQDRNTEAFF.

The chain links TRBV2 to TRBJ1-5; D possibly corresponds to TRBD1 (5 bases). Per germline, CDR1 SNHLY and CDR2 FYNNEI. This CDR3 has 14 amino acids. Trimming took 5 bases from V and 6 from J, leaving 14 bases between them. This CDR3 reads CASSPDTRGQPQHF. The CDR3 DNA reads TGTGCCAGCAGTCCGGACACCCGAGGTCAGCCCCAGCATTTT. Filled out from reference TRBV2 and TRBJ1-5, the complete variable domain reads EPEVTQTPSHQVTQMGQEVILRCVPISNHLYFYWYRQILGQKVEFLVSFYNNEISEKSEIFDDQFSVERPDGSNFTLKIRSTKLEDSAMYFCASSPDTRGQPQHFGDGTRLSIL.

The gene calls are TRBV7-9 and TRBJ1-1; TRBD1 aligns across 9 bases. Germline trimming cut 3 bases from V and 4 bases from J; bases unmatched to any gene: 6. The CDR3 is 15 amino acids. CDR1 is SEHNR and CDR2 is FQNEAQ in the germline V gene (reference sequence). The CDR3 nucleotides are TGTGCCAGCAGCTTGGGACAGGGAGTCGGCACTGAAGCTTTCTTT. This gives the protein CASSLGQGVGTEAFF. The full variable domain, rest sourced from reference TRBV7-9 and TRBJ1-1, is DTGVSQNPRHKITKRGQNVTFRCDPISEHNRLYWYRQTLGQGPEFLTYFQNEAQLEKSRLLSDRFSAERPKGSFSTLEIQRTEQGDSAMYLCASSLGQGVGTEAFFGQGTRLTVV.

This clone was recorded once. V is TRBV5-1 and J is TRBJ1-3; 9 bases agree with TRBD1. V shed 4 bases and J 3 bases; nucleotides not matched to a gene: 11. Germline values: CDR1 SGHRS, CDR2 YFSETQ. The CDR3 is 17 amino acids. CDR3 bases: TGCGCCAGCAGCCCCGGGACAGGGAGAGTTTATGGAAACACCATATATTTT. It yields the protein CASSPGTGRVYGNTIYF.

CDR3 sequence reads: CARGAAGGRTDTQYF. CDR3 coding DNA: TGCGCCAGAGGGGCAGCGGGGGGGCGGACAGATACGCAGTATTTT. V usage is TRBV10-1 and J usage is TRBJ2-3, with 10 bases fitting TRBD2. CDR3 size: 15 residues. The germline gives CDR1 WNHNN, CDR2 SYGVQD (reference sequence). V was clipped by 9 bases and J by 3 bases; unmatched bases: 9.

The chain carries TRBV7-9 and TRBJ1-5; the D gene is possibly TRBD1 (5 bases). Germline values: CDR1 SEHNR, CDR2 FQNEAQ (reference sequence). The CDR3 consists of 16 residues. V lost 6 bases to trimming and J lost 0 bases, with 15 bases between them. CDR3 region: CASSPTGTTSNQPQHF. In DNA form, the CDR3 reads TGTGCCAGCAGTCCTACAGGTACAACTAGCAATCAGCCCCAGCATTTT.

The V gene is TRBV7-9, the J gene TRBJ2-2; maybe TRBD2 (5 bases). Germline CDR1 reads SEHNR; CDR2 reads FQNEAQ (reference sequence). The V end was cut by 1 base, the J end by 7 bases, with 16 bases between. There are 16 residues in the CDR3. The DNA for the CDR3 is TGTGCCAGCAGCTTAGATCCTCGGACTCAAAGCGGGGAGCTGTTTTTT. It is translated as CASSLDPRTQSGELFF.

This clone was detected only a few times. The V and J genes are TRBV28 and TRBJ1-4; D not resolved. CDR1 is MDHEN, CDR2 SYDVKM, per germline. V gave up 2 bases and J gave up 8 bases, with 6 bases separating them. The CDR3 sequence is 12 residues long. CDR3 sequence: CASSLQREKLFF. The CDR3 DNA reads as TGTGCCAGCAGTTTACAGAGGGAAAAACTGTTTTTT.

This clone was seen once. The chain has TRBV7-5 and TRBJ2-1; no check of the table's D call, TRBD2, against the DNA was made. TRBV7-5 is labeled a pseudogene. The CDR3 has 18 amino acids. The CDR3 reads CARSLGGLAGAYYNEQFF. CDR3 in DNA: TGTGCCAGAAGCTTAGGAGGACTAGCGGGGGCCTACTACAATGAGCAGTTCTTC.

V is TRBV6-5 and J is TRBJ1-2; D ambiguous. The CDR3 runs to 13 residues. V dropped 2 bases and J dropped 1 base, with 5 bases sitting between them. Germline V lookup: CDR1 MNHEY, CDR2 SVGAGI. In DNA form, the CDR3 reads TGTGCCAGCAGTTACGAGGGTAACTATGGCTACACCTTC. It encodes CASSYEGNYGYTF.

The V and J genes are TRBV6-1 and TRBJ2-3, with D possibly matching TRBD2 (7 bases). Per the germline V gene, CDR1 is MNHNS and CDR2 is SASEGT. The CDR3 has 16 amino acids. V dropped 0 bases and J dropped 4 bases, with 14 bases sitting between them. The CDR3 spells CASSEAVTGRADTQYF. DNA for the CDR3: TGTGCCAGCAGTGAAGCGGTTACAGGGAGGGCAGATACGCAGTATTTT.

J is TRBJ1-2 and V is TRBV19; 7 nucleotides agree with TRBD1. Germline V lookup: CDR1 LNHDA, CDR2 SQIVND (reference sequence). The CDR3 spans 15 residues. V shed 5 bases and J 0 bases; nucleotides not matched to a gene: 6. This CDR3 reads CASSPRQGANYGYTF. Written as DNA, the CDR3 is TGTGCCAGTAGTCCCCGACAGGGAGCTAACTATGGCTACACCTTC. Looking up the rest from reference TRBV19 and TRBJ1-2 gives the full variable domain: DGGITQSPKYLFRKEGQNVTLSCEQNLNHDAMYWYRQDPGQGLRLIYYSQIVNDFQKGDIAEGYSVSREKKESFPLTVTSAQKNPTAFYLCASSPRQGANYGYTFGSGTRLTVV.

The genes are TRBV7-9 and TRBJ1-5, with a weak D call TRBD1 (5 bases). The CDR3 totals 14 residues. V lost 5 bases, J lost 6 bases, and 14 bases lay in between. The V gene's germline CDR1 is SEHNR and CDR2 FQNEAQ (reference sequence). The CDR3 nucleotides are TGTGCCAGCAGCGTAACAGGCGTTGGTCAGCCCCAGCATTTT. Protein product: CASSVTGVGQPQHF.

This chain links TRBV5-6 with TRBJ1-3; D unresolved. Germline loops: CDR1 SGHDT, CDR2 YYEEEE. The ends were cut back, 3 bases at V and 4 bases at J, with 17 bases in the middle. The CDR3 is made up of 16 amino acids. CDR3 DNA sequence: TGTGCCAGCAGCTCAAGAAGAGCCACCTCGGGAAACACCATATATTTT. Its protein is CASSSRRATSGNTIYF. The full variable domain, in which reference TRBV5-6 and TRBJ1-3 provide the parts outside the CDR3, is DAGVTQSPTHLIKTRGQQVTLRCSPKSGHDTVSWYQQALGQGPQFIFQYYEEEERQRGNFPDRFSGHQFPNYSSELNVNALLLGDSALYLCASSSRRATSGNTIYFGEGSWLTVV.

The V call is TRBV5-4, the J call TRBJ2-5; 10 nucleotides agree with TRBD1. The germline V gene encodes CDR1 SGHNT and CDR2 YYREEE (reference sequence). The junction had 7 bases not matched to a gene; V was cut back by 4 bases and J by 1 base. The CDR3 totals 16 residues. The chain's CDR3 is CASSLLDRGIQETQYF. The DNA for the CDR3 is TGTGCCAGCAGCCTTTTGGACAGGGGGATCCAAGAGACCCAGTACTTC.

The chain has TRBV11-2 and TRBJ1-2; the match to TRBD1 covers 10 bases. After removal of 1 base from V and 7 bases from J, the junction contained 9 bases not matched to a gene. This CDR3 comprises 16 residues. The V gene's germline CDR1 is SGHAT and CDR2 FQNNGV. This chain's CDR3 is CASSLGRQGALGGYTF. For the CDR3, the DNA is TGTGCCAGCAGCTTAGGGCGACAGGGGGCCCTAGGTGGCTACACCTTC.

V gene TRBV7-9 combines with J gene TRBJ2-1; D is possibly TRBD1 (5 bases). The germline V and J ends were trimmed by 4 bases and 10 bases, with 17 bases remaining between them. Germline V gene lookup returns CDR1 SEHNR and CDR2 FQNEAQ (reference sequence). This CDR3 is built from 14 residues. The CDR3 DNA sequence: TGTGCCAGCAGCTCATCCAAGACAGTAGAGGAGCAGTTCTTC. It is translated as CASSSSKTVEEQFF.

The V gene is TRBV2, the J gene TRBJ1-1, with 9 positions matching TRBD1. Looked up from germline, CDR1 is SNHLY and CDR2 is FYNNEI. This CDR3 has 14 residues. V trimming: 8 bases; J trimming: 1 base; junction bases outside the gene matches: 5. CDR3 nucleotides: TGTGCCAGCGGACAGGGGCACCGGAACACTGAAGCTTTCTTT. Translated: CASGQGHRNTEAFF.

This chain uses TRBV6-1 with TRBJ2-5; 8 nucleotides align to TRBD1. Germline CDR1 reads MNHNS; CDR2 reads SASEGT. With V trimmed by 2 bases and J by 3 bases, 8 bases remained unmatched. The CDR3 is 16 residues long. The CDR3 nucleotides read TGTGCCAGCAGTGAACAAAGGACAGGGTTGGAAGAGACCCAGTACTTC. Translated: CASSEQRTGLEETQYF.

CDR3 in amino acids: CASSSDRYSGGYTF. In nucleotides, the CDR3 is TGTGCCAGCAGCTCAGACAGATACAGTGGCGGCTACACCTTC. V and J are TRBV7-3 and TRBJ1-2, with D perhaps matching TRBD1 (5 bases). The CDR3 consists of 14 residues. Trimming shortened V by 4 bases and J by 8 bases, and 17 bases separated the two germline ends. Germline CDR1 and CDR2: SGHTA and FQGTGA.